This T cell receptor beta chain was identified in a study of blood T cell repertoires in COVID-19 (dated by TCRdb to the early 2020s). About the full investigation: Collaborator samples came from the United States, Italy and Spain and covered acute and convalescent phases of COVID-19. The prospective study material was composed of cDNA or gDNA derived from T cells, B-cell-depleted T cells, or PBMCs. Deeply sampled blood TCRbeta repertoires from subjects exposed to, actively infected with, or recovered from COVID-19 were included in the dataset. The repertoires were made available in a free public database intended to serve as a resource for research on the immune response to SARS-CoV-2. Samples were obtained from the ongoing ImmuneRACE study (first 160 participants) and from 1,200 or so subjects provided by 6 global collaborators. The sample metadata nearly always contained a de-identified subject ID, COVID-19 status, age in years and sex. Where available, HLA class I and class II types were obtained from metadata supplied by the sample provider rather than from assay-based typing.

One collaborating source in Seattle enrolled patients during active infection and followed them longitudinally through the course of disease. Collaborating institutions collected whole blood in K2EDTA tubes following their own protocols. For TCRbeta analysis, collaborator samples were shipped as frozen whole blood, as isolated PBMCs, or as DNA extracted from either sample type. As for this clone: The antigen it recognizes is unknown. No base quality values were provided; no much bigger clone lies one nucleotide off.

Study-wide findings and limitations: The amount of clinical and demographic metadata varied by source and participant and was provided uncurated.

The V end loses 10 bases and the J end loses 9 bases, and a stretch of 19 bases separates them. The germline V gene supplies CDR1 MDHEN and CDR2 SYDVKM. Taken from cysteine to phenylalanine, the CDR3 has 14 residues. This entry keeps only the CDR3 DNA: 42 bases, framed from base 1. The immunoSEQ Assay, a bias-controlled multiplex PCR, was used to amplify TCRbeta CDR3 regions from genomic DNA. The published analysis was carried out like this. Nucleated cell counts per sample were estimated from amplification of reference gene primers within the assay. To quantify the absolute abundance of each unique TCRbeta CDR3 rearrangement, sequence reads were collapsed and filtered. For each sample, productive Simpson clonality was calculated by taking the square root of Simpson's diversity index across productive rearrangements. In its TCRdb copy, this immuneACCESS table keeps in-frame sequences only and misses some clones. Where compared with another copy, unresolved V genes explain less than half of these, and the others have no known cause. The D gene and trimming were derived from the DNA, and the V and J assignments and clone size from that table. This sample holds about 170,000 clones; roughly 88% were observed only once. The ten top clones hold about 5% of the sample.

Specimen: peripheral blood. The sequence was collected from a man between 18 and 35 years old with COVID-19, enrolled during active disease. The rearranged chain carries TRBV28 and TRBJ1-6; the D gene lacks a confident call. This receptor carries the CDR3 CAIPMGGLGSPLHF. The sequenced DNA is TGTGCCATCCCGATGGGAGGGCTCGGTTCACCCCTCCACTTT.